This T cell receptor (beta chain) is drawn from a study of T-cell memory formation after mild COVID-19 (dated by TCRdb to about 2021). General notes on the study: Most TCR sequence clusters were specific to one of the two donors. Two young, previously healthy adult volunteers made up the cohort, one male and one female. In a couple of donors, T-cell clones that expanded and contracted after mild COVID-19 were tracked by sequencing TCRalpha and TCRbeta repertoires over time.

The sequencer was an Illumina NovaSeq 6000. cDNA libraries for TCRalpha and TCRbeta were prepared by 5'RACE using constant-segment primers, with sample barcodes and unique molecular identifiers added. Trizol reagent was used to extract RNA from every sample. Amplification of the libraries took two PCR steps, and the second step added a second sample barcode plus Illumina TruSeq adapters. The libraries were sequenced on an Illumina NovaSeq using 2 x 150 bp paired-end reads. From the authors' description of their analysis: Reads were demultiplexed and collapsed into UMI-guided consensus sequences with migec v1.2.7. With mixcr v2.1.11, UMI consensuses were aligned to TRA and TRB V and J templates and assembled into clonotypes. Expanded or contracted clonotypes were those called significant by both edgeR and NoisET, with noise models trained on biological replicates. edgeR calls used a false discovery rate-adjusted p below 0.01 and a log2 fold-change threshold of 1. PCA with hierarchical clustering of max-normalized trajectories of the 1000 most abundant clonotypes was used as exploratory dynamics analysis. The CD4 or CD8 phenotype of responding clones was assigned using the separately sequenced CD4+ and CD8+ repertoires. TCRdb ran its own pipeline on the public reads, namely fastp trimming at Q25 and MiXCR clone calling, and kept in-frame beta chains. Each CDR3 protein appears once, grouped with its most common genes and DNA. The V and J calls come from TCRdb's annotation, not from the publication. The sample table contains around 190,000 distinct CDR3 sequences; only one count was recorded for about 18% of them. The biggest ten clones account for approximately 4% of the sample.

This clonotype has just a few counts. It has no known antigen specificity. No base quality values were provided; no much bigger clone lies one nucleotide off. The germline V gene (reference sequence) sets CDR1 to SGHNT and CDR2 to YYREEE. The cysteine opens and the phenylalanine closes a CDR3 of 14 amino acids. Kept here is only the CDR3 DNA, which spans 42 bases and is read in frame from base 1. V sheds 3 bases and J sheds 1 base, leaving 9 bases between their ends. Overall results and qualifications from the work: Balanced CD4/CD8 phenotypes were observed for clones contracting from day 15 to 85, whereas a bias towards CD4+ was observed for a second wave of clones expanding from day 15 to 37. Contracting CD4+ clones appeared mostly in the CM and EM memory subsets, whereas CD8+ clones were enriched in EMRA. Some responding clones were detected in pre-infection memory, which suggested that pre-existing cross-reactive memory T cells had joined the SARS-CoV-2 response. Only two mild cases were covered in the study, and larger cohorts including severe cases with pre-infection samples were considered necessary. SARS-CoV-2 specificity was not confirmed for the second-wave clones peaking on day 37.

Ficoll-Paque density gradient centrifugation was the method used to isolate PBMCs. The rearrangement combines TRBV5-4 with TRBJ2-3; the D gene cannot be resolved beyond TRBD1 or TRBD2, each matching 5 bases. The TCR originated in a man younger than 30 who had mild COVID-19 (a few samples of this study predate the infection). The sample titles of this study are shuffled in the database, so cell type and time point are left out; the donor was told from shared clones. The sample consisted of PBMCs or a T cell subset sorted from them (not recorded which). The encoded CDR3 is CASSSRGGTDTQYF. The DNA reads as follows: TGTGCCAGCAGCTCTCGGGGCGGCACAGATACGCAGTATTTT.